This TCR beta chain was captured by sequencing in a study of control samples from healthy donors and cancer patients. The repertoire was sequenced with immunoSEQ multiplex PCR; TCRdb's copy has only in-frame clones and lacks some. The table has 170,000 or so clones, approximately 94% seen once. With 3 bases removed from V and 6 bases from J, the gap between germline ends came to 14 bases. Germline CDR1 and CDR2: SEHNR and FQNEAQ (reference sequence). The CDR3 spans 15 residues. The rearrangement joins TRBV7-9 to TRBJ1-4; D remains ambiguous. Sequenced sample: blood. The clonotype comes from a man aged 30 to 39 in good health. The CDR3 is CASSLGIQVDEKLFF. In DNA form, the CDR3 reads TGTGCCAGCAGCTTGGGAATCCAGGTTGATGAAAAACTGTTTTTT. Drawing the rest from reference TRBV7-9 and TRBJ1-4, the complete variable domain is DTGVSQNPRHKITKRGQNVTFRCDPISEHNRLYWYRQTLGQGPEFLTYFQNEAQLEKSRLLSDRFSAERPKGSFSTLEIQRTEQGDSAMYLCASSLGIQVDEKLFFGSGTQLSVL.